This T cell receptor beta chain was recorded in a study of cytomegalovirus exposure and HLA in healthy donors. About the study: Prior work identified 100 million to 130 million unique TCR beta sequences in some 200 million T cells. Study results and limitations: In a later analysis, a missense DCLRE1C variant was linked to TCR beta V- and J-gene trimming. It emerged from a later analysis that several of the most significant clusters appeared to be linked to common viral pathogens.

Of note for this clone: Its antigen is still unknown.

This CDR3 has 14 amino acids. The V gene's germline CDR1 is MNHEY and CDR2 SVGAGI. J gave up 4 bases and V 6 bases, and 7 bases lay outside the gene matches. The donors comprised healthy bone marrow donors. In the PCR, 60 Vbeta and 13 Jbeta primers were used. Using immunoSEQ multiplex PCR, the repertoire was profiled, and TCRdb retains in-frame clones only, with some absent. This sample has approximately 100,000 clones, with approximately 72% found just once. This clonotype was sampled from a woman in her forties in good health and CMV-seronegative. The chain recombines TRBV6-5 with TRBJ2-7; 9 bases line up with TRBD1. The sequenced material came from PBMCs. The CDR3 loop is CASRSTGGAYEQYF. In DNA form, the CDR3 reads TGTGCCAGCAGGTCGACAGGGGGAGCGTACGAGCAGTACTTC.